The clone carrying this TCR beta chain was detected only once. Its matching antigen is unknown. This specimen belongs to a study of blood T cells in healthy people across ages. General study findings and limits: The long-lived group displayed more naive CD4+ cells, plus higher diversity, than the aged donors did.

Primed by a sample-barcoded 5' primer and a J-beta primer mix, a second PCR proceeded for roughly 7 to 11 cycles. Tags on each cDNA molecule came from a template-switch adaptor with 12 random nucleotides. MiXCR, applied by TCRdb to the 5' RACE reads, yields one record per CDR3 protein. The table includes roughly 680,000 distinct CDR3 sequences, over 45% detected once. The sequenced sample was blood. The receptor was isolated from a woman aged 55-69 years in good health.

The CDR3 DNA follows: TGTGCCACCAGCGGAGGCTGGGACAGGAGGGGCGAGCAGTACTTC. Amino acids: CATSGGWDRRGEQYF. The V call is TRBV15, the J call TRBJ2-7, with TRBD1 matching over 8 bases. The ends lost 5 bases at V and 6 bases at J; junction bases unmatched: 12. Germline V gives CDR1 LNHNV, CDR2 YYDKDF (reference sequence). The CDR3 has 15 residues. Full variable domain (rest looked up from reference TRBV15 and TRBJ2-7): DAMVIQNPRYQVTQFGKPVTLSCSQTLNHNVMYWYQQKSSQAPKLLFHYYDKDFNNEADTPDNFQSRRPNTSFCFLDIRSPGLGDTAMYLCATSGGWDRRGEQYFGPGTRLTVT.